The present T cell receptor (beta chain) was sequenced within a study of lymphopenia after photon versus proton radiotherapy. Study-level results: Post-nadir diversity loss with photons came from oligoclonal expansion, particularly CD8+ Temra cells. Under photons, naive T cells and diversity fell while effector/memory populations rose. Only patients who died were analyzed for survival; proton advantage is unproven. Post-nadir TCR diversity decline inversely tracked overall survival among those who died.

Points on this clone: Its target is not known. A far larger clone is just one base off, so this is likely a read error.

TCRdb's copy holds only in-frame clones and misses some; the assay was immunoSEQ multiplex PCR. The sample includes about 30,000 clones, approximately 87% of them seen just once. This CDR3 region has 13 residues. Germline CDR1 and CDR2: WSHSY and SAAADI. J lost 3 bases, V lost 7 bases, and 5 bases had no gene match. This TCR was sampled from a woman aged 60 to 75 with cholangiocarcinoma. Some clones in this sample may be carry-over from other donors' samples. This chain uses TRBV10-2 with TRBJ2-7; 8 bases align to TRBD2. This specimen consisted of peripheral blood, obtained from a patient treated with proton-based radiotherapy. The DNA of the CDR3 is TGCGCCAGCACCCCCGGGGGGGTCTACGAGCAGTACTTC. Translation gives CASTPGGVYEQYF.